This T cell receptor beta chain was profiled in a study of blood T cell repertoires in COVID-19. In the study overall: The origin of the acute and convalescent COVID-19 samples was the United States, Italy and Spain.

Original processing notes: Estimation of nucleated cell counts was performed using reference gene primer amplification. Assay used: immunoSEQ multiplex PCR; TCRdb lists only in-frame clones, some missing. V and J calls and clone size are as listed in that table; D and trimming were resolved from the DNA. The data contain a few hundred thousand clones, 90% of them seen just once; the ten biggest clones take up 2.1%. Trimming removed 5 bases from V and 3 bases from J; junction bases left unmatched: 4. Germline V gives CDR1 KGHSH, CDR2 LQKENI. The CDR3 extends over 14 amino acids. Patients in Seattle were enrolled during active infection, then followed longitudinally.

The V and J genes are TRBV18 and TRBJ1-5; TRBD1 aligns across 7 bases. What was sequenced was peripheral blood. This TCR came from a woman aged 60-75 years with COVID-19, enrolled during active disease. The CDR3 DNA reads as TGTGCCAGCTCAGAGGGGACAGCCAATCAGCCCCAGCATTTT. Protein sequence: CASSEGTANQPQHF.